The rows below give T cell receptor beta chains drawn from one sample of a study of Graves' ophthalmopathy and Graves' hyperthyroidism. MiXCR was run by TCRdb on the multiplex PCR reads, yielding one entry per CDR3 protein. The sample lists 400,000 or so distinct CDR3 sequences; roughly 15% were seen once. The sample consisted of peripheral blood. These receptors came from a woman between 18 and 29 years old with stable Graves' hyperthyroidism. Both conserved end residues are part of each CDR3. The D gene is left open where the match is weak. Size values are once, few and many counts, or a class for expanded clones, and some rows have none.

size,D,V,J,CDR3,DNA
many,TRBD1,TRBV24-1,TRBJ2-5,CATSDQTGELETQYF,TGTGCCACCAGTGATCAGACAGGGGAATTAGAGACCCAGTACTTC
many,NA,TRBV12-3/TRBV12-4,TRBJ1-1,CASSPDGGNTEAFF,TGTGCCAGCAGTCCAGATGGGGGGAACACTGAAGCTTTCTTT
many,NA,TRBV11-2,TRBJ2-5,CASSAAGRGQETQYF,TGTGCCAGCAGCGCCGCGGGGCGAGGTCAAGAGACCCAGTACTTC
many,NA,TRBV20-1,TRBJ1-2,CSARDRELGLTYGYTF,TGCAGTGCTAGAGACAGGGAGCTAGGCCTAACCTATGGCTACACCTTC
many,NA,TRBV11-2,TRBJ2-5,CASNFPGITETQYF,TGTGCCAGCAACTTCCCCGGAATAACGGAGACCCAGTACTTC
few,NA,TRBV20-1,TRBJ2-7,CSASRPGRAAFYEQYF,TGCAGTGCTAGTCGTCCGGGACGGGCAGCGTTCTACGAGCAGTACTTC
many,NA,TRBV11-2,TRBJ1-1,CASSFSSTVNTEAFF,TGTGCCAGCAGCTTCTCCTCAACAGTAAACACTGAAGCTTTCTTT
many,NA,TRBV15,TRBJ1-2,CATSRVGAGTAYGYTF,TGTGCCACCAGCAGAGTCGGGGCCGGGACGGCCTATGGCTACACCTTC
NA,NA,TRBV6-5,TRBJ1-1,CASSYSNSGPEAFF,TGTGCCAGCAGTTACTCGAATTCAGGGCCCGAAGCTTTCTTT
few,TRBD1,TRBV3-1,TRBJ1-6,CASRRTGGNSPLHF,TGTGCCAGCAGGCGCACAGGGGGTAATTCACCCCTCCACTTT
many,TRBD2,TRBV7-2,TRBJ2-7,CASSLWPGGGYEQYF,TGTGCCAGCAGCTTATGGCCCGGGGGAGGGTACGAGCAGTACTTC
many,TRBD1,TRBV24-1,TRBJ1-1,CATSETGGRTEAFF,TGTGCCACCAGTGAAACAGGGGGTAGGACTGAAGCTTTCTTT
many,NA,TRBV6-1,TRBJ1-5,CASSEYPGGDYQPQHF,TGTGCCAGCAGTGAATACCCGGGGGGAGACTATCAGCCCCAGCATTTT
many,NA,TRBV6-5,TRBJ2-7,CASGTPYEQYF,TGTGCCAGCGGAACACCGTACGAGCAGTACTTC
many,NA,TRBV19,TRBJ1-5,CASSIGQIYQPQHF,TGTGCCAGTAGTATCGGGCAGATTTATCAGCCCCAGCATTTT
many,NA,TRBV28,TRBJ1-2,CASSSLELNYGYTF,TGTGCCAGCAGTTCCCTAGAACTTAACTATGGCTACACCTTC
few,TRBD1,TRBV5-1,TRBJ1-6,CASSMTTGTHNSPLHF,TGCGCCAGCAGCATGACGACAGGGACCCATAATTCACCCCTCCACTTT
many,NA,TRBV9,TRBJ1-2,CASTGGGDYGYTF,TGTGCCAGTACAGGAGGCGGTGACTATGGCTACACCTTC
few,TRBD1,TRBV6-1,TRBJ2-2,CASRPQGANTGELFF,TGTGCCAGCAGACCACAGGGGGCGAACACCGGGGAGCTGTTTTTT
many,TRBD1,TRBV7-8,TRBJ2-2,CASSQRTGRVGELFF,TGTGCCAGCAGCCAGCGGACAGGGCGAGTCGGGGAGCTGTTTTTT
many,TRBD1,TRBV12-3/TRBV12-4,TRBJ1-6,CASSLSQGDSPLHF,TGTGCCAGCAGTTTGTCGCAGGGGGATTCACCCCTCCACTTT
NA,NA,TRBV2,TRBJ1-1,CASTTGRGGSEAFF,TGTGCCAGCACTACGGGCAGGGGAGGCTCTGAAGCTTTCTTT
NA,NA,TRBV11-2,TRBJ2-5,CASSLAGWVYETQYF,TGTGCCAGCAGCTTAGCTGGTTGGGTTTACGAGACCCAGTACTTC
many,NA,TRBV7-9,TRBJ1-1,CASSSDSTEAFF,TGTGCCAGCAGCTCCGACAGCACTGAAGCTTTCTTT
many,NA,TRBV11-1,TRBJ2-7,CASSLGTGRKVYEQYF,TGTGCCAGCAGCTTAGGAACGGGGCGGAAGGTCTACGAGCAGTACTTC
many,TRBD1,TRBV6-5,TRBJ2-7,CASSSKTGGYEQYF,TGTGCCAGCAGTTCAAAGACAGGGGGCTACGAGCAGTACTTC
NA,NA,TRBV28,TRBJ2-2,CASSFRARYTGELFF,TGTGCCAGCAGTTTTAGGGCACGGTACACCGGGGAGCTGTTTTTT
few,TRBD1,TRBV13,TRBJ2-2,CASSLVAGTGITGELFF,TGTGCCAGCAGCTTAGTGGCTGGGACAGGGATCACCGGGGAGCTGTTTTTT
few,TRBD1,TRBV19,TRBJ2-7,CASSSQGQLYEQYF,TGTGCCAGTAGTTCCCAGGGACAGCTATACGAGCAGTACTTC
many,NA,TRBV19,TRBJ1-2,CASSPDGLYGYTF,TGTGCCAGTAGTCCGGACGGCCTCTATGGCTACACCTTC
many,NA,TRBV6-1,TRBJ2-7,CASSEAGESQYF,TGTGCCAGCAGTGAAGCGGGGGAATCGCAGTACTTC
many,NA,TRBV10-3,TRBJ2-7,CAIGPWDTSYEQYF,TGTGCCATCGGGCCCTGGGACACCTCCTACGAGCAGTACTTC
few,NA,TRBV6-2/TRBV6-3,TRBJ2-7,CASSYSRGLYEQYF,TGTGCCAGCAGTTACTCCAGGGGTCTCTACGAGCAGTACTTC
NA,NA,TRBV7-2,TRBJ1-1,CASSLAGRQVPNTEAFF,TGTGCCAGCAGCTTAGCAGGCCGACAGGTACCGAACACTGAAGCTTTCTTT
few,NA,TRBV5-1,TRBJ1-1,CASSLVARQVNTEAFF,TGCGCCAGCAGCTTGGTGGCGAGACAGGTGAACACTGAAGCTTTCTTT
many,NA,TRBV6-6,TRBJ1-5,CASSSLWDFRRGEFNQPQHF,TGTGCCAGCAGTTCCCTGTGGGACTTCCGAAGAGGGGAATTCAATCAGCCCCAGCATTTT
many,NA,TRBV12-3/TRBV12-4,TRBJ2-4,CASGQGDIQYF,TGTGCCAGCGGCCAGGGTGACATTCAGTACTTC
NA,TRBD2,TRBV12-3/TRBV12-4,TRBJ2-5,CASRSGAGVVETQYF,TGTGCCAGCCGTAGCGGTGCGGGGGTTGTAGAGACCCAGTACTTC
many,TRBD1,TRBV9,TRBJ2-7,CASSPHGQAYEQYF,TGTGCCAGCAGCCCTCACGGACAGGCCTACGAGCAGTACTTC
many,NA,TRBV11-2,TRBJ2-7,CASSSTDQSVPLYEQYF,TGTGCCAGCAGCTCTACAGATCAGAGTGTTCCCCTTTACGAGCAGTACTTC
many,NA,TRBV19,TRBJ2-4,CASSIERRTEVRLAKNIQYF,TGTGCCAGTAGTATAGAACGTAGGACAGAGGTTCGCTTGGCCAAAAACATCCAGTACTTC
NA,TRBD2,TRBV5-4,TRBJ2-5,CASSSLLAGGRQETQYF,TGTGCCAGCAGCTCCTTACTAGCGGGGGGCCGACAAGAGACCCAGTACTTC
NA,TRBD1,TRBV4-2,TRBJ2-2,CASSPPLGTGMTANTGELFF,TGTGCCAGCAGCCCACCCCTTGGGACAGGGATGACCGCGAACACCGGGGAGCTGTTTTTT
few,TRBD1,TRBV24-1,TRBJ2-2,CATSDFGQGKKGTGELFF,TGTGCCACCAGTGACTTCGGACAGGGCAAAAAAGGCACCGGGGAGCTGTTTTTT
NA,TRBD2,TRBV7-2,TRBJ2-5,CASSSGLAGGRGTQYF,TGTGCCAGCAGCTCTGGACTAGCGGGAGGGCGGGGGACCCAGTACTTC
NA,NA,TRBV6-1,TRBJ1-2,CASSLGMGSSGYTF,TGTGCCAGCAGTCTAGGGATGGGTAGCAGTGGCTACACCTTC
many,TRBD1,TRBV20-1,TRBJ2-7,CSVKPRDRMIYEQYF,TGCAGTGTAAAGCCCCGGGACAGGATGATCTACGAGCAGTACTTC